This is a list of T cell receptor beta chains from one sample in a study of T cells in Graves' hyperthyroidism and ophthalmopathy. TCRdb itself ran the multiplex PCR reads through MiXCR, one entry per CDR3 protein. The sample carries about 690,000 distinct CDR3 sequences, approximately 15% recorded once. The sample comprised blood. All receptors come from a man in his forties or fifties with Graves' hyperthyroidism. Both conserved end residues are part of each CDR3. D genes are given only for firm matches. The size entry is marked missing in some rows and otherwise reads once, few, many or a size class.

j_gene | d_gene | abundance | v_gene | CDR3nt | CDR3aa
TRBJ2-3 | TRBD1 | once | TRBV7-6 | TGTGCCAGCAGCTTACCTGCGACAGGGTCTACAGATACGCAGTATTTT | CASSLPATGSTDTQYF
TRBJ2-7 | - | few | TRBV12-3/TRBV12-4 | TGTGCCAGCAGTTTCCTCGGGATCTACGAGCAGTACTTC | CASSFLGIYEQYF
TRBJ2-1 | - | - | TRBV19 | TGTGCCAGTAGTATTTTTGGCAGGGCCAATGAGCAGTTCTTC | CASSIFGRANEQFF
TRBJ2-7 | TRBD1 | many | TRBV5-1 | TGCGCCAGCAACCGACAGGGTACCTACGGGCAGTACTTC | CASNRQGTYGQYF
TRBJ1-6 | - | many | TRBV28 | TGTGCCAGCAGTTTACGGGGCCTAATCCACTTT | CASSLRGLIHF
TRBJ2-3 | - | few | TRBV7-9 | TGTGCCAGCAGCGTAGAATATGGTACAGATACGCAGTATTTT | CASSVEYGTDTQYF
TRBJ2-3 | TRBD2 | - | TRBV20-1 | TGCAGTGCTAGAGATCGTGGTAGCGGGATATCTAGCACAGATACGCAGTATTTT | CSARDRGSGISSTDTQYF
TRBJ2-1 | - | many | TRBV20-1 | TGCAGTGCTAGGTACGGGGCCGGTGAGCAGTTCTTC | CSARYGAGEQFF
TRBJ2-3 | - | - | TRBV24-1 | TGTGCCACCAGTGATTTGCAGGATTACACAGATACGCAGTATTTT | CATSDLQDYTDTQYF
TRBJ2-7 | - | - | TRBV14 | TGTGCCAGCAGCCAAGATACGGGAACGGGACTGGAGTACGAGCAGTACTTC | CASSQDTGTGLEYEQYF
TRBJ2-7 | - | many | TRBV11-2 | TGTGCCAGCAGCCAGATACGGGACCGAGCCTACGAGCAGTACTTC | CASSQIRDRAYEQYF
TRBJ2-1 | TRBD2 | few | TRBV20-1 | TGCAGTGCACCTAGCGGGAGGTTCTACAATGAGCAGTTCTTC | CSAPSGRFYNEQFF
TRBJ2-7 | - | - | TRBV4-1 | TGCGCCAGCAGCCAAGATGAAAGTGGTAAGCCCGTGTCCTACGAGCAGTACTTC | CASSQDESGKPVSYEQYF
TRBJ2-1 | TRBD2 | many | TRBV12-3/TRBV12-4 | TGTGCCAGCAGCCAGGTAGCGGGAGGATACAATGAGCAGTTCTTC | CASSQVAGGYNEQFF
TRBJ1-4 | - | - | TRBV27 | TGTGCCAGCAGTGTCAGGGGTGGCGAGGAAAAACTGTTTTTT | CASSVRGGEEKLFF
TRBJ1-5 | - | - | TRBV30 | TGTGCCTGGAGTCTACGTACAGGGTATAGCAATCAGCCCCAGCATTTT | CAWSLRTGYSNQPQHF
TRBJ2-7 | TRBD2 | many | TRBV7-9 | TGTGCCAGCAGCTTAGCGGGAGGGCCCTCCTACGAGCAGTACTTC | CASSLAGGPSYEQYF
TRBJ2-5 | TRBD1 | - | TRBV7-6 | TGTGCCAGCAGCTTAGATTTAGCAGGGGGCGCGGGAGAGACCCAGTACTTC | CASSLDLAGGAGETQYF
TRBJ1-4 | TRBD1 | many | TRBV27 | TGTGCCACCACACTTACAGGGGGCGTGGGTGAAAAACTGTTTTTT | CATTLTGGVGEKLFF
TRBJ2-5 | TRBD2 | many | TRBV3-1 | TGTGCCAGCAGCCAATGGGGACTAGCGGGAATCCAAGAGACCCAGTACTTC | CASSQWGLAGIQETQYF
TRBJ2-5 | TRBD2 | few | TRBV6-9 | TGTGCCAGCAGTTTCACACTAGCGGGAGAGGAGACCCAGTACTTC | CASSFTLAGEETQYF
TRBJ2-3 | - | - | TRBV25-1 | TGTGCCAGCAGTGAGGTTGTTGGGGTGGGGGATACGCAGTATTTT | CASSEVVGVGDTQYF
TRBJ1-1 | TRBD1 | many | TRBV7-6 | TGTGCCAGCAGCTTAGCGGAGGGGGCGTCTGAAGCTTTCTTT | CASSLAEGASEAFF
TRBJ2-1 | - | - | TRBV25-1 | TGTGCCAGCAGTGAATATCCCCCAGCTCTTAATGAGCAGTTCTTC | CASSEYPPALNEQFF
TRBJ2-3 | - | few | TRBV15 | TGTGCCACCACGCGTGTGGGCAGTACGACAGATACGCAGTATTTT | CATTRVGSTTDTQYF
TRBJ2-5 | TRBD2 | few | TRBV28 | TGTGCCAGCAGTTCCGGGGTAGCGGGACCCTTCCAAGAGACCCAGTACTTC | CASSSGVAGPFQETQYF
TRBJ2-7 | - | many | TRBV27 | TGTGCCAGCAGTTTGGGTAGGGCCTACGAGCAGTACTTC | CASSLGRAYEQYF
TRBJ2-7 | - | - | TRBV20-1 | TGCAGTGCAAGGACCTACGGTGGCTACGAGCAGTACTTC | CSARTYGGYEQYF
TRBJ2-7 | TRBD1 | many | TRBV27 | TGTGCCAGCAGTCATACAGGGGTGATTTCCTACGAGCAGTACTTC | CASSHTGVISYEQYF
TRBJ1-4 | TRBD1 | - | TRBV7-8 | TGTGCCAGCAGCCCCCGTAGAGGGGGCAACGAAAAACTGTTTTTT | CASSPRRGGNEKLFF
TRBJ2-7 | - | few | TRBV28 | TGTGCCAGCAGCCCTCCGTTGAGATGGGGCGAGCACTACTTC | CASSPPLRWGEHYF
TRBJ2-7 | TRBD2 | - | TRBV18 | TGTGCCAGCTCAGCGGTAGCGGGAGGGCCCTACGAGCAGTACTTC | CASSAVAGGPYEQYF
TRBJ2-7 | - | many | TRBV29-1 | TGCAGCGCCATCGGGAACCATAGATCCTACGAGCAGTACTTC | CSAIGNHRSYEQYF
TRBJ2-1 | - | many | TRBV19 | TGTGCCAGTAGTATAGCCGGAAAAAACTACAATGAGCAGTTCTTC | CASSIAGKNYNEQFF
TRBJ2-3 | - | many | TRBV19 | TGTGCCAGTAGGGACGGTGTCAGCGGAAGCACAGATACGCAGTATTTT | CASRDGVSGSTDTQYF
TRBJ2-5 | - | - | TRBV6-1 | TGTGCCAGCACCTTAGTCAGCGGGCCTAAAGAGACCCAGTACTTC | CASTLVSGPKETQYF
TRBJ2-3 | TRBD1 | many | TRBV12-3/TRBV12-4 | TGTGCCAGCAGTTTTGTTTTATTTAGACAGGGGGCCGCAGATACGCAGTATTTT | CASSFVLFRQGAADTQYF
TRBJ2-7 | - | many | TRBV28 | TGTGCCAGCGTCTCCGGGACCCGGGGGCTATACGAGCAGTACTTC | CASVSGTRGLYEQYF
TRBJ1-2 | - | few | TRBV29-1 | TGCAGCGTTGATGTGGGCTACACCTTC | CSVDVGYTF
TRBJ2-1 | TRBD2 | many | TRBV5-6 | TGTGCCAGCAGCTCCGGTGGCGGGGGTTCCTACAATGAGCAGTTCTTC | CASSSGGGGSYNEQFF
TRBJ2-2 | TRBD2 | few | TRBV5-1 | TGCGCCAGCAGCGTTAGCGGGAGAAGCGGGGAGCTGTTTTTT | CASSVSGRSGELFF
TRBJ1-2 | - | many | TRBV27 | TGTGCCAGCAGTTTAGTTTTCCGTGGTAGGGGATATGGCTACACCTTC | CASSLVFRGRGYGYTF
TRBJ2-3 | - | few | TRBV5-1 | TGCGCCAGCAGTGAGCAGGGGAGGGGAGTTTTGGATACGCAGTATTTT | CASSEQGRGVLDTQYF
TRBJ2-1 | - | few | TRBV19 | TGTGCCAGTAGTATTGTTGGACCGGCCCGAAATGAGCAGTTCTTC | CASSIVGPARNEQFF
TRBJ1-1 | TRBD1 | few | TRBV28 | TGTGCCAGCAGTTTGGGATCGGACAGGGGGAGGAACACTGAAGCTTTCTTT | CASSLGSDRGRNTEAFF
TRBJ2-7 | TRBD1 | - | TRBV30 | TGTGCCTGGAGAGCATGGGGACAGGGTAGCTCCTACGAGCAGTACTTC | CAWRAWGQGSSYEQYF
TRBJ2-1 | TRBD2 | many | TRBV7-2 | TGTGCCAGCAGCTTATCAGGCGGGAGTGCGTACAATGAGCAGTTCTTC | CASSLSGGSAYNEQFF
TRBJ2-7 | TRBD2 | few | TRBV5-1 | TGCGCCAGCAGCCCGGAACTAGCGGGAGACTACGAGCAGTACTTC | CASSPELAGDYEQYF
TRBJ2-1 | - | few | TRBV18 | TGTGCCAGCTCCAAGCAGGTGTCGGAGATAACCTACAATGAGCAGTTCTTC | CASSKQVSEITYNEQFF
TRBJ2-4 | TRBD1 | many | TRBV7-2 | TGTGCCAGCAGCATGGACAGGGGCGCCAAAAACATTCAGTACTTC | CASSMDRGAKNIQYF
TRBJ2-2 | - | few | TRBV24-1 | TGTGCCACCAGTGATACGTCTAGCCACACCGGGGAGCTGTTTTTT | CATSDTSSHTGELFF
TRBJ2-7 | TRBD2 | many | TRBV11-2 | TGTGCCAGCCATCCAAGGCTAGCGGGAGTGGGAACCTACGAGCAGTACTTC | CASHPRLAGVGTYEQYF
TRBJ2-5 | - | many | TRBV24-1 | TGTGCCACCAGTGATTTTCCAGCGGAGTCTCAAGAGACCCAGTACTTC | CATSDFPAESQETQYF
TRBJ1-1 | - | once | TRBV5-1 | TGCGCCAGCAGCTTGAGAGGGAGTGCAAGTGAAGCTTTCTTT | CASSLRGSASEAFF
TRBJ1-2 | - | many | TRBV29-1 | TGCAGCGTCGGACAGCTTAATAACTATGGCTACACCTTC | CSVGQLNNYGYTF
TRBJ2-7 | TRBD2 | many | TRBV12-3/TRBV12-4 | TGTGCCAGCGCTTGGGAGGGGAGGACCTACGAGCAGTACTTC | CASAWEGRTYEQYF
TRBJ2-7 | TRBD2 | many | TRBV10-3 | TGTGCCATCAGTGAGTCAGGGACTAGCGGGAGATTCTCCTACGAGCAGTACTTC | CAISESGTSGRFSYEQYF
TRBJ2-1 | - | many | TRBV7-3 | TGTGCCAGCAGCTTTAAGGGACGAAGCTCCTACAATGAGCAGTTCTTC | CASSFKGRSSYNEQFF
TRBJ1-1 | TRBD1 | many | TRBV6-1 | TGTGCCAGCAGTTTATCCTTCGGGACAGTAAACACTGAAGCTTTCTTT | CASSLSFGTVNTEAFF
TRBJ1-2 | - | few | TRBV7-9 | TGTGCCAGCAGCTTAGCGGTCACTCGCGAAATATTCTATGGCTACACCTTC | CASSLAVTREIFYGYTF